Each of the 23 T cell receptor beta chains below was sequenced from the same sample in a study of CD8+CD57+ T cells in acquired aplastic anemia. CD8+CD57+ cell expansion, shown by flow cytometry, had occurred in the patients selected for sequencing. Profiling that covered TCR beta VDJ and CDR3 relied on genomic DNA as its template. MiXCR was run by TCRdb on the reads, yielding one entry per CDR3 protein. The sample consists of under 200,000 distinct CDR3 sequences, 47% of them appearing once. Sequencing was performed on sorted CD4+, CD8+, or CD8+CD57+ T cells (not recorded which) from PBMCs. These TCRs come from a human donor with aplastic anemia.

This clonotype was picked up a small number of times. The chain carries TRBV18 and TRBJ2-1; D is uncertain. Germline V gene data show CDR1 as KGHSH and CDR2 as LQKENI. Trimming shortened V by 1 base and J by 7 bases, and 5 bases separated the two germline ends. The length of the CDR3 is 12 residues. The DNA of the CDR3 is TGTGCCAGCTCACCACAGCGAAATGAGCAGTTCTTC. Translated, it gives CASSPQRNEQFF.

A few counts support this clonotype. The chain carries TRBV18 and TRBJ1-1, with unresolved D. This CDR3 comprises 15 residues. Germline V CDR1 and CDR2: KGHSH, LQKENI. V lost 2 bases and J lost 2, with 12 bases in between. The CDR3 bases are TGTGCCAGCTCACCAGGTCAGAGCCGAAACACTGAAGCTTTCTTT. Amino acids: CASSPGQSRNTEAFF. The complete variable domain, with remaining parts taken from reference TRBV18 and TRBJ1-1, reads NAGVMQNPRHLVRRRGQEARLRCSPMKGHSHVYWYRQLPEEGLKFMVYLQKENIIDESGMPKERFSAEFPKEGPSILRIQQVVRGDSAAYFCASSPGQSRNTEAFFGQGTRLTVV.

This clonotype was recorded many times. The CDR3 protein is CASSQTSFSRNTIYF. CDR3 nucleotide sequence: TGCGCCAGCAGCCAAACATCATTTAGTCGAAACACCATATATTTT. The chain has TRBV4-1 and TRBJ1-3; D ambiguous. V was trimmed by 2 bases and J by 5 bases, leaving 13 bases between them. Per germline, CDR1 MGHRA and CDR2 YSYEKL. This CDR3 is 15 amino acids long.

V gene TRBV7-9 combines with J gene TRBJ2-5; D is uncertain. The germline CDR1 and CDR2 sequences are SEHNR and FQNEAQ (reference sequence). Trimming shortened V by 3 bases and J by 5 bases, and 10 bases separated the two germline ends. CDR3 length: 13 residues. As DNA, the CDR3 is TGTGCCAGCAGCTTGTCGGGTTCGGAGACCCAGTACTTC. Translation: CASSLSGSETQYF.

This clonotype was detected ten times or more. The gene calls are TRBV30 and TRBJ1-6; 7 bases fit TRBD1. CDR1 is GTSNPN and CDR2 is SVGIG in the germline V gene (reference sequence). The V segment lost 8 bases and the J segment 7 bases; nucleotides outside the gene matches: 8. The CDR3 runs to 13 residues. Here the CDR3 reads CAGTARENSPLHF. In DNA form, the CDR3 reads TGTGCCGGGACAGCAAGGGAGAATTCACCCCTCCACTTT.

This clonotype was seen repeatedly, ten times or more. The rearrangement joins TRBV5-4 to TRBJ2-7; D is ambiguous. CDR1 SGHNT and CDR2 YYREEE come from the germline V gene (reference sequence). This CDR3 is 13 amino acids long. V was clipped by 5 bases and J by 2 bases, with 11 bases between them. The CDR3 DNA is TGTGCCAGCAGTATTTCAGTGACCTACGAGCAGTACTTC. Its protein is CASSISVTYEQYF.

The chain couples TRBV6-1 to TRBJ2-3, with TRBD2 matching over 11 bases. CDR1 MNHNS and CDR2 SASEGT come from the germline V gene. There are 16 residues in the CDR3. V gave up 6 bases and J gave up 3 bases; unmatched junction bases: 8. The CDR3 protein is CASSSLAGGRTDTQYF. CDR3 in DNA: TGTGCCAGCAGCTCCTTAGCGGGGGGGCGGACAGATACGCAGTATTTT.

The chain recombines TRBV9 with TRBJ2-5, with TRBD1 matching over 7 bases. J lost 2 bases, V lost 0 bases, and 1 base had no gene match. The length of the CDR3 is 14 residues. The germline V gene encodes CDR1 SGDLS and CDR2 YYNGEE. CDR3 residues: CASSVDRGQETQYF. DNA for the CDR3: TGTGCCAGCAGCGTAGACAGGGGACAAGAGACCCAGTACTTC.

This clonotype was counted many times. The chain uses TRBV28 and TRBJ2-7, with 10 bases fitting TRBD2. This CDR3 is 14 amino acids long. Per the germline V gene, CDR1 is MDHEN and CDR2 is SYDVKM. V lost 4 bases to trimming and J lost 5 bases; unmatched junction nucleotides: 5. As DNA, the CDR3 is TGTGCCAGCAGTTCGGCTAGCGGGAGTAACGAGCAGTACTTC. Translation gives CASSSASGSNEQYF.

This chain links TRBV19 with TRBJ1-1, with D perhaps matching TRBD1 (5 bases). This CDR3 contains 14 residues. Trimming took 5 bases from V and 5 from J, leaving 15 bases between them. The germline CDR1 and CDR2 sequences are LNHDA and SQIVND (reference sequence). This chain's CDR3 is CASSPSGGGTEAFF. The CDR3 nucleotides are TGTGCCAGTAGTCCCTCGGGGGGAGGTACTGAAGCTTTCTTT. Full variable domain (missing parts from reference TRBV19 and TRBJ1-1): DGGITQSPKYLFRKEGQNVTLSCEQNLNHDAMYWYRQDPGQGLRLIYYSQIVNDFQKGDIAEGYSVSREKKESFPLTVTSAQKNPTAFYLCASSPSGGGTEAFFGQGTRLTVV.

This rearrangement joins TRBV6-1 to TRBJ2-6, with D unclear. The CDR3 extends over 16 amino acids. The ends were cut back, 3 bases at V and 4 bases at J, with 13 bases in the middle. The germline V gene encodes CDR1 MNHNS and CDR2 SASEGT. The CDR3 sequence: CASSEDPLDGANVLTF. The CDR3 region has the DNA TGTGCCAGCAGTGAGGACCCACTCGACGGGGCCAACGTCCTGACTTTC.

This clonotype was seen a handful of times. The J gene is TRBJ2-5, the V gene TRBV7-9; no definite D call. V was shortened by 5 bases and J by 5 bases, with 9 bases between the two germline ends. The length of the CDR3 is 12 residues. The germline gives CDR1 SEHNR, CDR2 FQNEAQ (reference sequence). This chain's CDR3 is CASSVGEETQYF. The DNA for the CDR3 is TGTGCCAGCAGCGTGGGTGAGGAGACCCAGTACTTC.

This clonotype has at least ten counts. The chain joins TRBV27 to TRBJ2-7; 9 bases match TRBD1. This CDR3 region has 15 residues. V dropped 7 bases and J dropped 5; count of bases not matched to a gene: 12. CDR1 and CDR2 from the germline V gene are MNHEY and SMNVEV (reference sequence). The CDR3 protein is CASNPGQGGVHEQYF. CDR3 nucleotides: TGTGCCAGCAATCCGGGACAGGGAGGGGTCCACGAGCAGTACTTC.

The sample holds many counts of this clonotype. The CDR3, as DNA: TGTGCCAGCAGCGTAGATGACGGGAGGCCGAGAGGGCAGTTCTTC. Translated: CASSVDDGRPRGQFF. The chain links TRBV9 to TRBJ2-1, with 7 bases fitting TRBD2. Germline V gene sequence: CDR1 SGDLS, CDR2 YYNGEE. The CDR3 runs 15 residues. Unmatched junction bases numbered 12, after V lost 0 bases and J lost 12 bases.

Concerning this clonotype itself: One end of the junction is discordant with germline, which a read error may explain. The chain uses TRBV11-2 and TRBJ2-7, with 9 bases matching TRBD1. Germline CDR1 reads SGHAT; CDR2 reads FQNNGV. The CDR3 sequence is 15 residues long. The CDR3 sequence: CASSLARDRVHEQYF. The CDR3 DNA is TGCGCCAGCAGCTTAGCCCGGGACAGGGTCCACGAGCAGTACTTC.

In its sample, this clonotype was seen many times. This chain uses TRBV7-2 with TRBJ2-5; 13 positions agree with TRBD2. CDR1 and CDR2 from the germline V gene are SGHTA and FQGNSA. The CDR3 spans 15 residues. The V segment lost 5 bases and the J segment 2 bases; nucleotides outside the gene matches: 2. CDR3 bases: TGTGCCAGCAGCCAGGGACTAGCGGGACAAGAGACCCAGTACTTC. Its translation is CASSQGLAGQETQYF.

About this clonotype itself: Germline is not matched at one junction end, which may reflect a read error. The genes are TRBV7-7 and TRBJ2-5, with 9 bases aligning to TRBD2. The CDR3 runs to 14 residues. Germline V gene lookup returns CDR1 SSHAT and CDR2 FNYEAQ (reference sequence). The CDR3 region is CASSVAGAQQTQYF. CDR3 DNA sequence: TGTGCCAGCAGCGTAGCGGGGGCTCAGCAGACCCAGTACTTC.

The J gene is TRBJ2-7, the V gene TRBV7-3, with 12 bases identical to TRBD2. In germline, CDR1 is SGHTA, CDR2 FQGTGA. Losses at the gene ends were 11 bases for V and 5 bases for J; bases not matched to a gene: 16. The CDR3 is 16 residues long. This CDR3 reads CAGSPGLAGFGDEQYF. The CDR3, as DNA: TGTGCCGGATCCCCGGGACTAGCGGGTTTTGGTGACGAGCAGTACTTC. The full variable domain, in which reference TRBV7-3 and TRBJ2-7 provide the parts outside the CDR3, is GAGVSQTPSNKVTEKGKYVELRCDPISGHTALYWYRQSLGQGPEFLIYFQGTGAADDSGLPNDRFFAVRPEGSVSTLKIQRTERGDSAVYLCAGSPGLAGFGDEQYFGPGTRLTVT.

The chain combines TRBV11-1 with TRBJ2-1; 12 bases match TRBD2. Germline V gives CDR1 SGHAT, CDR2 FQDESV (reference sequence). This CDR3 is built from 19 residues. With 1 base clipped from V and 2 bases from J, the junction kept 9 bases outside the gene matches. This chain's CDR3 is CASSLVPSGRAAPYNEQFF. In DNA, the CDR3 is TGTGCCAGCAGCTTAGTCCCTAGCGGGAGGGCCGCCCCCTACAATGAGCAGTTCTTC.

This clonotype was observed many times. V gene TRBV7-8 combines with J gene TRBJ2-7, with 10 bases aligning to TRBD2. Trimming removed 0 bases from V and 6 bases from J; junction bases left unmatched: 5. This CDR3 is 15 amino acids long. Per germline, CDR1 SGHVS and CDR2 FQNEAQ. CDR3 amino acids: CASSLALAGVGEQYF. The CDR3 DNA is TGTGCCAGCAGCTTAGCCCTAGCGGGAGTTGGCGAGCAGTACTTC. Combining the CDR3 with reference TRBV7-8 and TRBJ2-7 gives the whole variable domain GAGVSQSPRYKVAKRGQDVALRCDPISGHVSLFWYQQALGQGPEFLTYFQNEAQLDKSGLPSDRFFAERPEGSVSTLKIQRTQQEDSAVYLCASSLALAGVGEQYFGPGTRLTVT.

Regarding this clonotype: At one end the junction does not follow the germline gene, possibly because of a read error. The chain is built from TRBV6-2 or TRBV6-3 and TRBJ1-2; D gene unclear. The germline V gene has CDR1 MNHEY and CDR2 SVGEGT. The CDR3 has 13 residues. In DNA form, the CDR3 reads TGTGCCAGCAGTCCGCCCACTAACTATGGCTCCACCTTC. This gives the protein CASSPPTNYGSTF.

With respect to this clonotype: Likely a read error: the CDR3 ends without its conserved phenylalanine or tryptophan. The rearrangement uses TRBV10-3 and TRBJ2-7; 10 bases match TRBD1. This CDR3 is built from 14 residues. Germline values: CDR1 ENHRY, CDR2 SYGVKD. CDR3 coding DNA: TGTGCCAGCAGTAAGGACAGGGGGGCTTACGAGCAGTACCTC. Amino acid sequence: CASSKDRGAYEQYL.

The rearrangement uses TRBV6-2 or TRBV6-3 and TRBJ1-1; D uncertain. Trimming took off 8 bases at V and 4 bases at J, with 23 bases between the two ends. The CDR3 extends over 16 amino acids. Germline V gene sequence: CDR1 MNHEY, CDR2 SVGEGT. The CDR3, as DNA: TGTGCCAGCTCTTTCTCCGGAGGAGGCCTGGGCACTGAAGCTTTCTTT. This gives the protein CASSFSGGGLGTEAFF.